The TCR beta chain under discussion was sequenced for a study of cytomegalovirus exposure and HLA in healthy donors. The primer mix had 60 Vbeta and 13 Jbeta primers. The data were produced by immunoSEQ multiplex PCR, yet TCRdb's version contains in-frame clones alone and is incomplete. The sample holds 130,000 or so clones, roughly four fifths seen once. Only one count was recorded for this clone. Antigen specificity is unknown. Findings of the study overall: Segments of the TCR beta V type were, in most cases, productive about 90% or about 30% of the time in an earlier analysis. In a later analysis, several top co-occurrence clusters appeared linked to parvovirus B19, influenza, CMV and Epstein-Barr virus.

Healthy bone marrow donors made up the donors. In germline, CDR1 is MNHNS, CDR2 SASEGT. The trim removed 6 bases at V and 2 bases at J, leaving 4 bases unmatched. This CDR3 is built from 15 residues. The chain recombines TRBV6-1 with TRBJ2-3; 11 bases align to TRBD2. The sample consisted of PBMCs. This sequence was found in a man aged 35 to 55 in good health and CMV-seronegative. CDR3 DNA: TGTGCCAGCAGAGCTAGCGGGGGGTTCACAGATACGCAGTATTTT. Residues: CASRASGGFTDTQYF.